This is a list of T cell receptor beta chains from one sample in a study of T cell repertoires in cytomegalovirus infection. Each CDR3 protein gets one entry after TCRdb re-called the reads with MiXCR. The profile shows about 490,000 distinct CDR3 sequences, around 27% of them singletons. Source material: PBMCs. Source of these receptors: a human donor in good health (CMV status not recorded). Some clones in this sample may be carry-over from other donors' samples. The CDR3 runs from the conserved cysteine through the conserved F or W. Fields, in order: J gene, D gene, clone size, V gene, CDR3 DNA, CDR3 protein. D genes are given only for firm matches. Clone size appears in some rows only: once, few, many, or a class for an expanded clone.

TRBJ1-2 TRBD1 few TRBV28 TGTGCCAGCAGTTGGACGGGACAGAGGCGCGGCTACACCTTC CASSWTGQRRGYTF
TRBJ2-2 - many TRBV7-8 TGTGCCAGCAGCTTACCGCGGAACACCGGGGAGCTGTTTTTT CASSLPRNTGELFF
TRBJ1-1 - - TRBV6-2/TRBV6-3 TGTGCCAGCAGCCAACCCAGCGGGTCTGAAGCTTTCTTT CASSQPSGSEAFF
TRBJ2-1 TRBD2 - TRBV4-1 TGCGCCAGCAGCCAGAGGGGGGCTAGCGGGGGCAATGAGCAGTTCTTC CASSQRGASGGNEQFF
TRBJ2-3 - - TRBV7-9 TGTGCCAGCGGGATTTCCCCTGACACAGATACGCAGTATTTT CASGISPDTDTQYF
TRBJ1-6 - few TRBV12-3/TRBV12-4 TGTGCCAGCAGCGACAAAAGCTCCTCACCCCTCCACTTT CASSDKSSSPLHF
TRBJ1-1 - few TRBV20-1 TGCAGTGCTAGCCCAAGGACCCGCTACACTGAAGCTTTCTTT CSASPRTRYTEAFF
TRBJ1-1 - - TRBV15 TGTGCCACAGGGACGGTGAACACTGAAGCTTTCTTT CATGTVNTEAFF
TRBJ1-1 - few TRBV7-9 TGTGCCAGCAGCTTAGATAGGGTCCCTGAAGCTTTCTTT CASSLDRVPEAFF
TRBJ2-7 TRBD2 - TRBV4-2 TGTGCCAGCAGCCAAGGGGGACTAGCGGACTCCTACGAGCAGTACTTC CASSQGGLADSYEQYF
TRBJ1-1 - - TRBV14 TGTGCCAGCTCATTACAAGCCGGGGCGGCTTTCTTT CASSLQAGAAFF
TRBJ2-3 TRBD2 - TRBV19 TGTGCCAGTACCGCAGCGGGAGCTCGCACAGATACGCAGTATTTT CASTAAGARTDTQYF
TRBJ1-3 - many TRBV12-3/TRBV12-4 TGTGCCAGCAGTTTATCCAACACCATATATTTT CASSLSNTIYF
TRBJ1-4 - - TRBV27 TGTGCCAGCACCCGCGTTGCAACTAATGAAAAACTGTTTTTT CASTRVATNEKLFF
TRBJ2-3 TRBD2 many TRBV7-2 TGTGCCAGCAGCCCTAGCGGGAGATCAGATACGCAGTATTTT CASSPSGRSDTQYF
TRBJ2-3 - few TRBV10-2 TGCGCCAGCAGTGAGTCGGGGCATACGCAGTATTTT CASSESGHTQYF
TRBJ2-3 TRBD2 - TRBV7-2 TGTGCCAGCAGTACCGGGACTAGCGGCCTCACAGATACGCAGTATTTT CASSTGTSGLTDTQYF
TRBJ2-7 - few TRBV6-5 TGTGCCAGCAGTTACCCCGAACAGGGAAACCACGAGCAGTACTTC CASSYPEQGNHEQYF
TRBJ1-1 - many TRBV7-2 TGTGCCAGCAGCTTAGCAGGGGGTAGGACTGAAGCTTTCTTT CASSLAGGRTEAFF
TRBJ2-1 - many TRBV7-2 TGTGCCAGCAGCTCCTCTAGGCCACGGGCCAATGAGCAGTTCTTC CASSSSRPRANEQFF
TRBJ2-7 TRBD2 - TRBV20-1 TGCAGTGCTAGATCTAGCGGGAGCCCGAACTACGAGCAGTACTTC CSARSSGSPNYEQYF
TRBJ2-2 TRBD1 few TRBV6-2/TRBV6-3 TGTGCCAGCAGTTTGTTAGCAGGGGGCTTTGAGAACACCGGGGAGCTGTTTTTT CASSLLAGGFENTGELFF
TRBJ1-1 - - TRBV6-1 TGTGCCAGCAGTCAAGGCGGGAGCGAAGCTTTCTTT CASSQGGSEAFF
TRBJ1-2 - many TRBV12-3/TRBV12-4 TGTGCCAGCAGTTTGGGGGAGGTTGGCTACACCTTC CASSLGEVGYTF
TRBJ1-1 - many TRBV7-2 TGTGCCAGCAGCGCCGAGGGACAAAACACTGAAGCTTTCTTT CASSAEGQNTEAFF
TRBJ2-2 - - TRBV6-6 TGTGCCAGCAGTTACTCGAGGGGAGGTAGCACCGGGGAGCTGTTTTTT CASSYSRGGSTGELFF
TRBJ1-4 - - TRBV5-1 TGCGCCAGCAGCCTAAGGACTGATGAAAAACTGTTTTTT CASSLRTDEKLFF
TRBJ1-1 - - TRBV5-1 TGCGCCAGCAGCTTGGAAGGGCGAGAAGAAGAAGCTTTCTTT CASSLEGREEEAFF
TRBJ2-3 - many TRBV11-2 TGTGCCAGCAGCTTTTGGACAGACTTAAGAAAAACGCAGTATTTT CASSFWTDLRKTQYF
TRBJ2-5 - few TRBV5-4 TGTGCCAGCAGCCAAAGACTACGCCAAGAGACCCAGTACTTC CASSQRLRQETQYF
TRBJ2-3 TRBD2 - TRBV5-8 TGTGTCAGCAGCCCAAGACTAGCGGGAGCAGATACGCAGTATTTT CVSSPRLAGADTQYF
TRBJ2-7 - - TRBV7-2 TGTGCCAGCAGGCGGGGTTACGAGCAGTACTTC CASRRGYEQYF
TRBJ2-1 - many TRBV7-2 TGTGCCAGCAGCTTAAATACTGTAAATGAGCAGTTCTTC CASSLNTVNEQFF
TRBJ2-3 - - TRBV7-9 TGTGCCAGCAGCTTATTCCCGGGAGTAGGAGTCGCAGATACGCAGTATTTT CASSLFPGVGVADTQYF
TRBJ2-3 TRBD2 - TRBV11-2 TGTGCCAGCAGCTTGAGGACTAGGGTTACGCAGTATTTT CASSLRTRVTQYF
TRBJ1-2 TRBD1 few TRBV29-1 TGCAGCTTGGGACAGGGAGATGGCTACACCTTC CSLGQGDGYTF
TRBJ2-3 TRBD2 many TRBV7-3 TGTGCCAGCAGCCTCTCGCTAGCGGCAGATACGCAGTATTTT CASSLSLAADTQYF
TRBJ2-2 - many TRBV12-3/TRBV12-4 TGTGCCAGCAGTTTGGGTCGGAACACCGGGGAGCTGTTTTTT CASSLGRNTGELFF
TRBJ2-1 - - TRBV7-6 TGTGCCAGCAGCCTCGGAGAACGGGAGTATCACAATGAGCAGTTCTTC CASSLGEREYHNEQFF
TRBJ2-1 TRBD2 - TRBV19 TGTGCCAGTAGCTACTCTTCCGGACTAGCAGACTACAATGAGCAGTTCTTC CASSYSSGLADYNEQFF
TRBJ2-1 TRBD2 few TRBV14 TGTGCCAGCAGCCAAGATCCCAGCGGGACTTCCACTACGTTCTTC CASSQDPSGTSTTFF